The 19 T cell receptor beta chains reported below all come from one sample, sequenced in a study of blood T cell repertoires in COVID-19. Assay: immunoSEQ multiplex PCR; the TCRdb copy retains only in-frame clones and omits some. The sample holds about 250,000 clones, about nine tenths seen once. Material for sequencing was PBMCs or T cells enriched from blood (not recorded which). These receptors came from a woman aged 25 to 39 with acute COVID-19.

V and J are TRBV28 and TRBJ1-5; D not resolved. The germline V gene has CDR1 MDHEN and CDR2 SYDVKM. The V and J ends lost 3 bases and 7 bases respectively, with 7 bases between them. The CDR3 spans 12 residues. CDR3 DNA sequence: TGTGCCAGCAGTTTGTCCTCCCAGCCCCAGCATTTT. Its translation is CASSLSSQPQHF.

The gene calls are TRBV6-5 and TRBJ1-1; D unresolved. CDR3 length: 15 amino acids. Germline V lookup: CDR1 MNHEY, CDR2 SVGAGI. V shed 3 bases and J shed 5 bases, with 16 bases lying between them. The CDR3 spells CASSYSPLSSTEAFF. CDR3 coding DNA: TGTGCCAGCAGTTATTCCCCCCTTTCGTCGACTGAAGCTTTCTTT.

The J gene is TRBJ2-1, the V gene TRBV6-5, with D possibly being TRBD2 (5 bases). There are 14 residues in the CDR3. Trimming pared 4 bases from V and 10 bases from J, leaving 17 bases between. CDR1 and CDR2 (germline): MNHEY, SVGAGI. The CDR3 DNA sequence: TGTGCCAGCAGTTCACCCTCTATAGCGCGGGAGCAGTTCTTC. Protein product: CASSSPSIAREQFF.

CDR3 bases: TGCAGCGGGGTGACAGGAAGAACTGAAGCTTTCTTT. Translated: CSGVTGRTEAFF. The rearrangement uses TRBV29-1 and TRBJ1-1, with a possible D match to TRBD1 (6 bases). The CDR3 runs 12 residues. CDR1 and CDR2 (germline): SQVTM, ANQGSEA. V dropped 7 bases and J dropped 5 bases, with 14 bases sitting between them.

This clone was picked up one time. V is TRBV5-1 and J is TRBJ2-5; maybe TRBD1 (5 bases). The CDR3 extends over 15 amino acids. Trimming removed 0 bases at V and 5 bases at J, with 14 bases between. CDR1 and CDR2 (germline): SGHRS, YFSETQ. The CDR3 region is CASSLATGAGETQYF. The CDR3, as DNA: TGCGCCAGCAGCTTGGCCACTGGGGCTGGCGAGACCCAGTACTTC. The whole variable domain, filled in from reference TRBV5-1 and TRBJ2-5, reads KAGVTQTPRYLIKTRGQQVTLSCSPISGHRSVSWYQQTPGQGLQFLFEYFSETQRNKGNFPGRFSGRQFSNSRSEMNVSTLELGDSALYLCASSLATGAGETQYFGPGTRLLVL.

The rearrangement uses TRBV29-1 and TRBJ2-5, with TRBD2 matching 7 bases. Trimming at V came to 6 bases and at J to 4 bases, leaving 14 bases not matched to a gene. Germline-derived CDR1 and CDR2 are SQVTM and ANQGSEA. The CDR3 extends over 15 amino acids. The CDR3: CSVQGFPWGGETQYF. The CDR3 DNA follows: TGCAGCGTCCAGGGCTTTCCGTGGGGGGGAGAGACCCAGTACTTC.

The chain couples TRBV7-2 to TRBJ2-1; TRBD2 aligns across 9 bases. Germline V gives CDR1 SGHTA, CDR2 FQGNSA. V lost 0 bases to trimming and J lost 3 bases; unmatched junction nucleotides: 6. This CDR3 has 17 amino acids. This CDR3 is CASSLAGGGADYNEQFF. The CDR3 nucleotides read TGTGCCAGCAGCTTAGCGGGCGGGGGGGCCGACTACAATGAGCAGTTCTTC. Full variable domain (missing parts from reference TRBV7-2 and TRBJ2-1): GAGVSQSPSNKVTEKGKDVELRCDPISGHTALYWYRQSLGQGLEFLIYFQGNSAPDKSGLPSDRFSAERTGGSVSTLTIQRTQQEDSAVYLCASSLAGGGADYNEQFFGPGTRLTVL.

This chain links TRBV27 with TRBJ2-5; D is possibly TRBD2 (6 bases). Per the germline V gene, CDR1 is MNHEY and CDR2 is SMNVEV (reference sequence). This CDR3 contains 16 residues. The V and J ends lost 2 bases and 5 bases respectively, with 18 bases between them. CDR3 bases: TGTGCCAGCAGTTTAAAACTTGGAGGAGGGGTTGAGACCCAGTACTTC. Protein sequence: CASSLKLGGGVETQYF.

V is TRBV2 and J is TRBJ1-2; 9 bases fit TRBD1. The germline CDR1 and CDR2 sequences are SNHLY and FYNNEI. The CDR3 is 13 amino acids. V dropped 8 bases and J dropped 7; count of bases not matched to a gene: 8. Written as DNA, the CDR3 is TGTGCCAGCTCGATGACAGGGGGTAGTGGCTACACCTTC. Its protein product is CASSMTGGSGYTF.

Here the CDR3 DNA reads TGTGCCAGCAGCTCACCTCTCTCCCCTAGCGGAGATACGCAGTATTTT. Translated, it gives CASSSPLSPSGDTQYF. The V and J genes are TRBV7-9 and TRBJ2-3; 7 nucleotides match TRBD2. The V and J ends lost 4 bases and 5 bases, in that order; junction bases with no gene match: 12. The CDR3 totals 16 residues. The V gene's germline CDR1 is SEHNR and CDR2 FQNEAQ (reference sequence).

CDR3 protein: CAWIRYPTEAFF. The CDR3 nucleotides are TGTGCCTGGATCCGGTATCCCACTGAAGCTTTCTTT. The chain couples TRBV30 to TRBJ1-1; D call uncertain. CDR3 size: 12 residues. The V gene lost 4 bases and the J gene lost 4 bases, with 10 bases spanning the gap. Germline V gene data show CDR1 as GTSNPN and CDR2 as SVGIG (reference sequence).

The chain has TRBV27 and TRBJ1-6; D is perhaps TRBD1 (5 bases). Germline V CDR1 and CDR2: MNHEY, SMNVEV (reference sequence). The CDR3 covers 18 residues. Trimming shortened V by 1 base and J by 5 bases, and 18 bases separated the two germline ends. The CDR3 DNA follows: TGTGCCAGCAGTTTATACGGACTATTTGACAGCGATAATTCACCCCTCCACTTT. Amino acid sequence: CASSLYGLFDSDNSPLHF.

CDR3 region: CASSSQGNYGYTF. The CDR3 DNA reads TGCGCCAGCAGCTCACAGGGGAACTATGGCTACACCTTC. The rearrangement joins TRBV10-1 to TRBJ1-2; 7 bases are shared with TRBD1. CDR1 WNHNN and CDR2 SYGVQD come from the germline V gene (reference sequence). The CDR3 is 13 residues long. The V and J ends lost 6 bases and 2 bases, in that order; junction bases with no gene match: 3.

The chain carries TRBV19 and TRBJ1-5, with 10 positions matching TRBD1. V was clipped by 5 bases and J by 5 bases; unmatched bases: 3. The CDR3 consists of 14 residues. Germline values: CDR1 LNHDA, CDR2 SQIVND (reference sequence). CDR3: CASSVGQGDQPQHF. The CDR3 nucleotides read TGTGCCAGTAGTGTTGGACAGGGGGATCAGCCCCAGCATTTT.

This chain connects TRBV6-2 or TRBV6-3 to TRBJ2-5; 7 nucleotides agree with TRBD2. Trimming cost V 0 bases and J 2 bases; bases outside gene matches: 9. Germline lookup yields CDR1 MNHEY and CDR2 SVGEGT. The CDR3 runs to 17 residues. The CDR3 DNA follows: TGTGCCAGCAGTTACTCGTATATGGCTAGCGGACAAGAGACCCAGTACTTC. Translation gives CASSYSYMASGQETQYF.

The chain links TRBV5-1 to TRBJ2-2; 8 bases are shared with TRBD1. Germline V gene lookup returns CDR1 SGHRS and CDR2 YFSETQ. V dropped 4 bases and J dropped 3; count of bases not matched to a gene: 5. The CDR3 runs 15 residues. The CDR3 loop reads CASSRDRGDTGELFF. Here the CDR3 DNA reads TGCGCCAGCAGCAGAGACAGGGGAGACACCGGGGAGCTGTTTTTT.

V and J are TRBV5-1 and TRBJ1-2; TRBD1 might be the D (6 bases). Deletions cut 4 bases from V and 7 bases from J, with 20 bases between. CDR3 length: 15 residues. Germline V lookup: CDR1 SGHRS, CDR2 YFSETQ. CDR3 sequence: CASSLFSGGEGGYTF. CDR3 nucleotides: TGCGCCAGCAGCCTCTTTAGCGGGGGCGAAGGTGGCTACACCTTC. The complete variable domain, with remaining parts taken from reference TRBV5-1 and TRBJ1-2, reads KAGVTQTPRYLIKTRGQQVTLSCSPISGHRSVSWYQQTPGQGLQFLFEYFSETQRNKGNFPGRFSGRQFSNSRSEMNVSTLELGDSALYLCASSLFSGGEGGYTFGSGTRLTVV.

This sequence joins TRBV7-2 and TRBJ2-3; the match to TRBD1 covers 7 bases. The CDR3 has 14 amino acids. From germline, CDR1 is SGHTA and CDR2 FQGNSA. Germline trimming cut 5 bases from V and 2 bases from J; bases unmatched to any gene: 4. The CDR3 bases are TGTGCCAGCAGCGACAGGGTCTTCACAGATACGCAGTATTTT. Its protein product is CASSDRVFTDTQYF.

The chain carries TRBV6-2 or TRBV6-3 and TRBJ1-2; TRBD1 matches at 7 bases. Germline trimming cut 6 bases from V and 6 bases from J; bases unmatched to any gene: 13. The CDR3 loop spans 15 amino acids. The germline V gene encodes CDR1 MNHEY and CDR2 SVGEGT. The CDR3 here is CASSRRTGSSDGYTF. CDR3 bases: TGTGCCAGCAGCCGAAGGACAGGTTCCTCTGATGGCTACACCTTC.